The 29 T cell receptor beta chains below were found in one sample sequenced in a study of shared clonotypes between healthy human individuals. TCRdb keeps only in-frame clones here, not all; method: immunoSEQ multiplex PCR. The table has roughly 2 million clones, approximately 94% seen once. The sample taken for sequencing was naive CD4+ T cells sorted from blood. Subset denoted: CD45RA+ positively selected. These TCRs come from a man between 18 and 29 years old in good health.

The chain combines TRBV30 with TRBJ1-1, with D maybe TRBD1 (5 bases). Trimming cost V 5 bases and J 3 bases, with 10 bases left between them. CDR3 length: 12 amino acids. The V gene's germline CDR1 is GTSNPN and CDR2 SVGIG (reference sequence). CDR3 protein: CAWHRSDTEAFF. The DNA of the CDR3 is TGTGCCTGGCACAGGTCGGACACTGAAGCTTTCTTT. Filled out from reference TRBV30 and TRBJ1-1, the complete variable domain reads SQTIHQWPATLVQPVGSPLSLECTVEGTSNPNLYWYRQAAGRGLQLLFYSVGIGQISSEVPQNLSASRPQDRQFILSSKKLLLSDSGFYLCAWHRSDTEAFFGQGTRLTVV.

The V gene is TRBV5-6, the J gene TRBJ1-5, with 7 bases aligning to TRBD1. This CDR3 comprises 16 residues. Germline-derived CDR1 and CDR2 are SGHDT and YYEEEE. V shed 0 bases and J 2 bases; nucleotides not matched to a gene: 5. The chain's CDR3 is CASSLGQGLGNQPQHF. The CDR3 DNA is TGTGCCAGCAGCTTGGGACAGGGTTTGGGCAATCAGCCCCAGCATTTT. The whole variable domain, filled in from reference TRBV5-6 and TRBJ1-5, reads DAGVTQSPTHLIKTRGQQVTLRCSPKSGHDTVSWYQQALGQGPQFIFQYYEEEERQRGNFPDRFSGHQFPNYSSELNVNALLLGDSALYLCASSLGQGLGNQPQHFGDGTRLSIL.

The chain links TRBV6-5 to TRBJ2-3, with a tentative D call TRBD2 (6 bases). The V and J ends lost 7 bases and 0 bases respectively, with 11 bases between them. The germline V gene has CDR1 MNHEY and CDR2 SVGAGI. The CDR3 is made up of 14 amino acids. DNA of the CDR3: TGTGCCAGCAAGATTAGCGGTAGCACAGATACGCAGTATTTT. Its protein is CASKISGSTDTQYF.

The chain carries TRBV6-1 and TRBJ2-1; 7 bases map to TRBD2. Germline CDR1 reads MNHNS; CDR2 reads SASEGT. The CDR3 has 15 amino acids. V trimming: 6 bases; J trimming: 4 bases; junction bases outside the gene matches: 9. Here the CDR3 reads CASSPVAGVYNEQFF. The CDR3 nucleotides are TGTGCCAGCAGCCCCGTAGCGGGCGTTTACAATGAGCAGTTCTTC.

The chain recombines TRBV29-1 with TRBJ2-5; 7 nucleotides match TRBD1. The CDR3 sequence is 12 residues long. The trim removed 3 bases at V and 5 bases at J, leaving 3 bases unmatched. Germline V gives CDR1 SQVTM, CDR2 ANQGSEA. This CDR3 reads CSVDRQGETQYF. The CDR3 nucleotides are TGCAGCGTTGATAGACAGGGTGAGACCCAGTACTTC. The whole variable domain, remainder taken from reference TRBV29-1 and TRBJ2-5, is SAVISQKPSRDICQRGTSLTIQCQVDSQVTMMFWYRQQPGQSLTLIATANQGSEATYESGFVIDKFPISRPNLTFSTLTVSNMSPEDSSIYLCSVDRQGETQYFGPGTRLLVL.

The rearrangement uses TRBV12-5 and TRBJ2-5, with a tentative D call TRBD2 (6 bases). This CDR3 is built from 14 residues. Germline CDR1 and CDR2: LGHNT and FRNRAP. V was cut by 1 base and J by 3 bases, with 9 bases left in between. The CDR3 DNA sequence: TGTGCTAGTGGTTTGGGGGGGGAGGAAGAGACCCAGTACTTC. It encodes CASGLGGEEETQYF.

The chain joins TRBV5-1 to TRBJ1-4; 9 positions agree with TRBD1. Looked up from germline, CDR1 is SGHRS and CDR2 is YFSETQ. Trimming removed 4 bases from V and 8 bases from J; junction bases left unmatched: 6. This CDR3 region has 14 residues. DNA for the CDR3: TGCGCCAGCAGCGCCACCGGGACAGGGGAAAAACTGTTTTTT. Translating gives CASSATGTGEKLFF.

Comment on this clone: The same CDR3 also results from other DNA sequences found in this sample. The genes are TRBV5-1 and TRBJ1-1; D unresolved. CDR3 size: 13 residues. Germline values: CDR1 SGHRS, CDR2 YFSETQ. V lost 3 bases and J 1 base, leaving 7 bases between the germline ends. For the CDR3, the DNA is TGCGCCAGCAGCTCTGAGGCGAACACTGAAGCTTTCTTT. The encoded protein is CASSSEANTEAFF. Using reference TRBV5-1 and TRBJ1-1 for the parts outside the CDR3, the full variable domain is KAGVTQTPRYLIKTRGQQVTLSCSPISGHRSVSWYQQTPGQGLQFLFEYFSETQRNKGNFPGRFSGRQFSNSRSEMNVSTLELGDSALYLCASSSEANTEAFFGQGTRLTVV.

To note about this clone: At the DNA level, this CDR3 is encoded by other sequences in the same sample as well. The chain uses TRBV14 and TRBJ2-3, with D perhaps matching TRBD1 or TRBD2 (6 bases each). The CDR3 runs 14 residues. Per germline, CDR1 SGHDN and CDR2 FVKESK. The ends were cut back, 4 bases at V and 1 base at J, with 9 bases in the middle. The CDR3 loop is CASSLGGGTDTQYF. The CDR3 nucleotides read TGTGCCAGCAGCCTCGGGGGCGGCACAGATACGCAGTATTTT.

V usage is TRBV2 and J usage is TRBJ2-7; D is possibly TRBD2 (5 bases). The CDR3 extends over 12 amino acids. CDR1 and CDR2 (germline): SNHLY, FYNNEI. V shed 5 bases and J shed 3 bases, with 8 bases lying between them. CDR3 in DNA: TGTGCCAGCAGTAGACTATTCTACGAGCAGTACTTC. This sequence encodes CASSRLFYEQYF.

This clone was recorded only once. The J gene is TRBJ2-1, the V gene TRBV27; 8 nucleotides line up with TRBD1. This CDR3 contains 15 residues. With 6 bases clipped from V and 9 bases from J, the junction kept 13 bases outside the gene matches. Germline CDR1 MNHEY, CDR2 SMNVEV (reference sequence). Here the CDR3 DNA reads TGTGCCAGCAGCGACGGGACAGGAGGTCGTGGTGAGCAGTTCTTC. The encoded protein is CASSDGTGGRGEQFF.

As concerns this clone: The conserved closing phenylalanine or tryptophan is absent in this CDR3, likely reflecting a read error. This rearrangement joins TRBV7-2 to TRBJ2-7; weak D call: TRBD1 (7 bases). This CDR3 is built from 15 residues. Deletions cut 1 base from V and 3 bases from J, with 13 bases between. Germline assignment: CDR1 SGHTA and CDR2 FQGNSA. CDR3 loop: CASSLDGGTVYEQYS. The DNA for the CDR3 is TGTGCCAGCAGCTTAGATGGCGGGACAGTCTACGAGCAGTACTCC.

As for this clone: This could be a read error, since a much larger clone is one nucleotide away. Other DNA sequences of this sample code for an identical CDR3. This rearrangement joins TRBV5-1 to TRBJ2-7; D ambiguous. Germline V lookup: CDR1 SGHRS, CDR2 YFSETQ. V was pared by 0 bases and J by 0 bases, with 4 bases between. The CDR3 is made up of 13 amino acids. The CDR3 is CASSLDDSYEQYF. The CDR3 DNA sequence: TGCGCCAGCAGCTTGGACGACTCCTACGAGCAGTACTTC. Together with reference TRBV5-1 and TRBJ2-7, the CDR3 gives the full variable domain: KAGVTQTPRYLIKTRGQQVTLSCSPISGHRSVSWYQQTPGQGLQFLFEYFSETQRNKGNFPGRFSGRQFSNSRSEMNVSTLELGDSALYLCASSLDDSYEQYFGPGTRLTVT.

The gene calls are TRBV27 and TRBJ1-6, with 8 bases that match TRBD1. Germline V gene data show CDR1 as MNHEY and CDR2 as SMNVEV (reference sequence). Trimming at V came to 2 bases and at J to 10 bases, leaving 13 bases not matched to a gene. This CDR3 region has 17 residues. CDR3 residues: CASSLINRGTGGSPLHF. The CDR3 nucleotides are TGTGCCAGCAGTTTAATAAATCGGGGGACAGGAGGGTCACCCCTCCACTTT.

V usage is TRBV5-4 and J usage is TRBJ2-2; 9 nucleotides line up with TRBD2. CDR3 length: 15 residues. Losses at the gene ends were 3 bases for V and 7 bases for J; bases not matched to a gene: 7. Germline V gives CDR1 SGHNT, CDR2 YYREEE (reference sequence). The CDR3: CASSSLAGGNGELFF. Here the CDR3 DNA reads TGTGCCAGCAGCTCACTAGCGGGCGGGAACGGGGAGCTGTTTTTT.

This rearrangement joins TRBV5-1 to TRBJ2-2, with 11 bases matching TRBD2. This CDR3 contains 18 residues. The J segment lost 5 bases and the V segment lost 0 bases, leaving 9 bases of the junction unmatched. CDR1 and CDR2 from the germline V gene are SGHRS and YFSETQ. CDR3 in DNA: TGCGCCAGCAGCTTGGAGGTTAGCGGGAGGGCCCGTACCGGGGAGCTGTTTTTT. Translating gives CASSLEVSGRARTGELFF.

The chain uses TRBV14 and TRBJ1-1; D might be TRBD1 (5 bases). Per germline, CDR1 SGHDN and CDR2 FVKESK. Trimming pared 2 bases from V and 11 bases from J, leaving 15 bases between. This CDR3 is 13 amino acids long. The CDR3: CASSQRQGATAFF. As DNA, the CDR3 is TGTGCCAGCAGCCAACGTCAAGGGGCGACTGCTTTCTTT.

This sequence joins TRBV30 and TRBJ1-2; TRBD1 is a possible D gene (5 bases). The CDR3 is made up of 13 amino acids. CDR1 is GTSNPN, CDR2 SVGIG, per germline (reference sequence). V lost 1 base, J lost 8 bases, and 14 bases lay in between. The CDR3 is CAWSASGVVGYTF. CDR3 coding DNA: TGTGCCTGGAGTGCCTCGGGGGTCGTCGGCTACACCTTC.

This clone was picked up a small number of times. V and J are TRBV9 and TRBJ2-7; 12 bases are shared with TRBD2. This CDR3 is built from 16 residues. J was trimmed by 5 bases and V by 4 bases; bases with no gene match: 10. Per the germline V gene, CDR1 is SGDLS and CDR2 is YYNGEE. The CDR3 here is CASSLSSGGAWDEQYF. For the CDR3, the DNA is TGTGCCAGCAGCCTATCTAGCGGGGGGGCCTGGGACGAGCAGTACTTC.

The chain couples TRBV5-1 to TRBJ1-1; D is uncertain. Germline V lookup: CDR1 SGHRS, CDR2 YFSETQ. Trimming took 0 bases from V and 1 from J, leaving 7 bases between them. The CDR3 is made up of 14 amino acids. For the CDR3, the DNA is TGCGCCAGCAGCTTGGATGTCACGAACACTGAAGCTTTCTTT. Residues: CASSLDVTNTEAFF.

The genes are TRBV5-1 and TRBJ1-2; 7 bases are shared with TRBD1. Germline assignment: CDR1 SGHRS and CDR2 YFSETQ. V was pared by 0 bases and J by 1 base, with 3 bases of the junction left unmatched. This CDR3 is built from 15 residues. CDR3 DNA sequence: TGCGCCAGCAGCTTGGGGGACAGACTTAACTATGGCTACACCTTC. Amino acid sequence: CASSLGDRLNYGYTF.

For the CDR3, the DNA is TGTGCCAGCAGCTTAGCCTCTACAGGGAACACTGAAGCTTTCTTT. Residues: CASSLASTGNTEAFF. The chain combines TRBV7-9 with TRBJ1-1, with D possibly being TRBD1 (5 bases). This CDR3 spans 15 amino acids. The V gene lost 0 bases and the J gene lost 1 base, with 9 bases spanning the gap. Per germline, CDR1 SEHNR and CDR2 FQNEAQ (reference sequence).

The chain recombines TRBV9 with TRBJ1-6; the D is unclear. The CDR3 sequence is 15 residues long. Trimming cost V 2 bases and J 7 bases, with 13 bases left between them. Looked up from germline, CDR1 is SGDLS and CDR2 is YYNGEE. CDR3 amino acids: CASSVSDLYNSPLHF. In DNA form, the CDR3 reads TGTGCCAGCAGCGTCTCAGACCTATACAATTCACCCCTCCACTTT.

The chain recombines TRBV5-1 with TRBJ2-3; TRBD2 agrees at 10 bases. The germline V gene has CDR1 SGHRS and CDR2 YFSETQ. With 1 base clipped from V and 5 bases from J, the junction kept 4 bases outside the gene matches. CDR3 size: 15 residues. The CDR3 spells CASSLSSGGGDTQYF. CDR3 DNA: TGCGCCAGCAGCTTGTCTAGCGGGGGAGGAGATACGCAGTATTTT.

The V call is TRBV10-1, the J call TRBJ2-3; 8 nucleotides agree with TRBD2. The germline CDR1 and CDR2 sequences are WNHNN and SYGVQD (reference sequence). V dropped 6 bases and J dropped 6; count of bases not matched to a gene: 5. CDR3 length: 13 residues. The DNA for the CDR3 is TGCGCCAGCAGATCCCGGGGGGGCGATACGCAGTATTTT. Its protein is CASRSRGGDTQYF.

The chain is built from TRBV28 and TRBJ1-1; the D is unclear. The ends were cut back, 2 bases at V and 1 base at J, with 8 bases in the middle. CDR1 MDHEN and CDR2 SYDVKM come from the germline V gene. There are 14 residues in the CDR3. CDR3 in amino acids: CASSLGVWNTEAFF. In DNA, the CDR3 is TGTGCCAGCAGTTTAGGGGTCTGGAACACTGAAGCTTTCTTT.

The chain joins TRBV29-1 to TRBJ1-3; D is perhaps TRBD1 (6 bases). Germline assignment: CDR1 SQVTM and CDR2 ANQGSEA. CDR3 size: 15 residues. V shed 2 bases and J shed 5 bases, with 16 bases lying between them. CDR3 DNA: TGCAGCGTTGAAAGGGGGACGGGGGTACGAAACACCATATATTTT. This translates into CSVERGTGVRNTIYF.

This chain connects TRBV18 to TRBJ1-1, with 9 bases fitting TRBD1. V trimming: 3 bases; J trimming: 7 bases; junction bases outside the gene matches: 3. CDR3 length: 13 residues. Germline loops: CDR1 KGHSH, CDR2 LQKENI. CDR3 in DNA: TGTGCCAGCTCACCGAGGGACAGGGTTGAAGCTTTCTTT. It yields the protein CASSPRDRVEAFF.

This sequence joins TRBV27 and TRBJ2-3; the D is unclear. Per germline, CDR1 MNHEY and CDR2 SMNVEV (reference sequence). V was pared by 2 bases and J by 0 bases, with 12 bases between. The length of the CDR3 is 16 residues. The CDR3 loop is CASSLRSVRSTDTQYF. CDR3 nucleotide sequence: TGTGCCAGCAGTTTACGGTCGGTTCGTAGCACAGATACGCAGTATTTT.